The sample holds a few counts of the clone carrying this T cell receptor (beta chain). Its antigen is not identified. A much larger clone sits a single nucleotide away, making a read error possible. The authors ran a second PCR of roughly 6 to 12 cycles using a sample-barcoded 5' primer and a J-beta primer mix. Each cDNA was tagged by a template-switch adaptor containing 12 random nucleotides. TCRdb reanalysed the 5' RACE reads using MiXCR and keeps one entry per CDR3 protein. The sample includes roughly 1,700,000 distinct CDR3 sequences, roughly 28% of them seen just once. These data come from a study of blood T cells in healthy people across ages. The study's findings and limits: The recorded TCR beta diversity per million T cells decreased in a roughly linear manner with age.

Germline assignment: CDR1 SGHRS and CDR2 YFSETQ. V gave up 4 bases and J gave up 2 bases, with 11 bases separating them. The length of the CDR3 is 14 residues. Sequencing was performed on blood. This TCR was recovered from a woman in her twenties or thirties in good health. The chain combines TRBV5-1 with TRBJ2-3, with D possibly matching TRBD2 (6 bases). The CDR3 is CASSGAGPTDTQYF. The CDR3 coding sequence is TGCGCCAGCAGCGGCGCGGGGCCCACAGATACGCAGTATTTT.